This T cell receptor (beta chain) was obtained from a study of somatic mutations in cytotoxic T cells in rheumatoid arthritis. Study-level findings and limits: Rising age went with increasing CD8+ clonality in rheumatoid arthritis patients; healthy controls showed no such increase. The largest CD8+ clone made up over 20% of CD8+ cells in 8 of 65 patients.

Generated by immunoSEQ multiplex PCR, the TCRdb table keeps only in-frame clones and is missing some. The repertoire holds 17,000 or so clones, with about four fifths as singletons. Worth noting for this clone: Its antigen is as yet unknown.

The sequencing sample was made of CD8+ T cells sorted from blood. The TCR comes from an adult with rheumatoid arthritis.

CDR3 sequence: CASMGSPDTQYF. The CDR3, as DNA: TGTGCCAGCATGGGGTCCCCAGATACGCAGTATTTT. The V call is TRBV6-1, the J call TRBJ2-3; no definite D call. The length of the CDR3 is 12 residues. V was shortened by 7 bases and J by 4 bases, with 9 bases between the two germline ends. Germline CDR1 MNHNS, CDR2 SASEGT.